This T cell receptor (beta chain) derives from a study of blood T cell repertoires in COVID-19 (TCRdb year 2020). Study-wide context: Samples covering the acute and convalescent phases of COVID-19 were provided by collaborators in the United States, Italy and Spain. The repertoires were made available in a free public database intended to serve as a resource for research on the immune response to SARS-CoV-2. The dataset comprised deeply sampled blood TCRbeta repertoires from subjects exposed to, actively infected with, or recovered from COVID-19. Nearly every sample came with metadata listing a de-identified subject ID, COVID-19 status, age in years and sex. The material from the prospective study consisted of cDNA or gDNA derived from T cells, B-cell-depleted T cells, or PBMCs. HLA class I and class II types, where available, came from metadata supplied by the sample provider rather than from assay-based typing. The samples were drawn from two sources: the first 160 participants of the ongoing ImmuneRACE study, and approximately 1,300 subjects contributed by 6 global collaborators. Broad study findings and their caveats: How much clinical and demographic metadata was included differed by source and by participant, and the metadata was provided uncurated.

The immunoSEQ Assay, a bias-controlled multiplex PCR, was used to amplify TCRbeta CDR3 regions from genomic DNA. As for the original processing: Nucleated cell counts per sample were estimated from amplification of reference gene primers within the assay. To quantify the absolute abundance of each unique TCRbeta CDR3 rearrangement, sequence reads were collapsed and filtered. For each sample, productive Simpson clonality was calculated by taking the square root of Simpson's diversity index across productive rearrangements. Held by TCRdb, this immuneACCESS table contains in-frame sequences only and omits some clones. Under half of the omission traces to an unresolved V gene where checked; the cause of the rest is unknown. V and J calls and clone size come straight from that table; D and trimming were deduced from the DNA. Present in this sample are roughly 150,000 clones, 83% of which were seen just once. The ten largest clones represent around 2% of the sample.

As encoded in the germline V gene (reference sequence), CDR1 is LNHDA while CDR2 is SQIVND. Trimming takes 5 bases off V and 7 bases off J; junction bases not matched to a gene: 8. The CDR3, cysteine through phenylalanine, is 14 amino acids long. Only CDR3 DNA is held: 42 bases, read in frame from base 1. As regards this clone: It has no known antigen specificity. No quality values exist for individual bases; no much larger clone is one base distant.

Collaborating institutions collected whole blood in K2EDTA tubes following their own protocols. For TCRbeta analysis, collaborators shipped samples in one of three forms: frozen whole blood, isolated PBMCs, or DNA extracted from either of those sample types. The TCR was taken from an elderly woman with acute or convalescent COVID-19. This receptor chain uses TRBV19 and TRBJ1-5; 7 bases in the middle match TRBD1. The sequenced sample was peripheral blood. The nucleotides are TGTGCCAGTAGTGGGTTAGGGGGCGGACAGCCCCAGCATTTT. Its protein reads: CASSGLGGGQPQHF.